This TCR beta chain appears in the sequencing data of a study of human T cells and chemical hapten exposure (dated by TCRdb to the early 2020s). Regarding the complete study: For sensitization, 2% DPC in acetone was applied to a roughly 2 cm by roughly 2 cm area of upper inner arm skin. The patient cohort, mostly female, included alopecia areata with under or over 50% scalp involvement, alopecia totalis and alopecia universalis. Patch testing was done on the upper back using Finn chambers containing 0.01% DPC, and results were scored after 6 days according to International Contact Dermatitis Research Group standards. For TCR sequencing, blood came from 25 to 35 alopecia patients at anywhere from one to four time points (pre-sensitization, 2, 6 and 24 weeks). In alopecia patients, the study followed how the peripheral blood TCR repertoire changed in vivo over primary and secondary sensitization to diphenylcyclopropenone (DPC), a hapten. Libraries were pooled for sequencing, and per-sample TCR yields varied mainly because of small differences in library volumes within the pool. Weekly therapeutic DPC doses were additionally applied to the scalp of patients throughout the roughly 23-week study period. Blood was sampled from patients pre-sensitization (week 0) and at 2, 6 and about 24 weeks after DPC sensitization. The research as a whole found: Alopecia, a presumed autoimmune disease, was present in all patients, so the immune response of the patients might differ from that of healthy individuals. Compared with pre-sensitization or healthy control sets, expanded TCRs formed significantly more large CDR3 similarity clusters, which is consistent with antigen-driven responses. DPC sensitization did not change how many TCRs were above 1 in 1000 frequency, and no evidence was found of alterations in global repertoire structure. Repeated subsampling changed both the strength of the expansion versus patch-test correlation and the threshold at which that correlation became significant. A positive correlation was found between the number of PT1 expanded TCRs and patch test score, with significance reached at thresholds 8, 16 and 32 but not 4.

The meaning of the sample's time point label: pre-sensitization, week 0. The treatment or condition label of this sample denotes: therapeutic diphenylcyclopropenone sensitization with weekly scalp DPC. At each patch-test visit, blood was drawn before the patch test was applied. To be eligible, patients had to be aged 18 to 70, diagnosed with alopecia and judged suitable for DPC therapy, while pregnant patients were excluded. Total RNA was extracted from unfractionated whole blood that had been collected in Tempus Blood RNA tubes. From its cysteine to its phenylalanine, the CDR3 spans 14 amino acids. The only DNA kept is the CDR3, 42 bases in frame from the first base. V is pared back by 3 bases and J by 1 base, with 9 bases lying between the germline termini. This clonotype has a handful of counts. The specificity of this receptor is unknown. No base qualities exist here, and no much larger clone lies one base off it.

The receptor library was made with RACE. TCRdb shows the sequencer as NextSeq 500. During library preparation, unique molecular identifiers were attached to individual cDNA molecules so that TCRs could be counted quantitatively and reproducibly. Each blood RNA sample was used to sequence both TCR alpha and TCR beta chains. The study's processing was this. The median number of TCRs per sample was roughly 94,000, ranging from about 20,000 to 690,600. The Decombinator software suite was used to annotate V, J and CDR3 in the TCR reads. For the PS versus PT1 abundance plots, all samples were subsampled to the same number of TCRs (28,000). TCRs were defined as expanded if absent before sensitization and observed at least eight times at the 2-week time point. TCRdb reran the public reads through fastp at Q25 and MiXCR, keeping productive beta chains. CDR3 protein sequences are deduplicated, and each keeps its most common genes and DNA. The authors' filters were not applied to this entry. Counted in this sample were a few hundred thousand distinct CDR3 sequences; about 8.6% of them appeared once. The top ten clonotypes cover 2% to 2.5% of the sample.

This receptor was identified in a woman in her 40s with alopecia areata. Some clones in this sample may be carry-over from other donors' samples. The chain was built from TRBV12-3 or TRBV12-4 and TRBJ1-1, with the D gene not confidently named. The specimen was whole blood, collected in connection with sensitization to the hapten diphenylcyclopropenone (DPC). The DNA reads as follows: TGTGCCAGCAGTTTGGGGAAGGGGAACACTGAAGCTTTCTTT. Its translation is CASSLGKGNTEAFF.